This entry lists 5 T cell receptor beta chains sequenced from one sample in a study of cytomegalovirus exposure and HLA in healthy donors. Use of 60 Vbeta and 13 Jbeta primers characterized the PCR. Clones were read by immunoSEQ multiplex PCR, and TCRdb kept only the in-frame ones, dropping some. The repertoire holds a few hundred thousand clones, with 70% to 85% as singletons. Sequenced sample: PBMCs. The receptors derive from a woman aged 55-75 years in good health and CMV-seropositive.

The V and J genes are TRBV5-1 and TRBJ1-1; maybe TRBD1 (5 bases). Per the germline V gene, CDR1 is SGHRS and CDR2 is YFSETQ. The CDR3 totals 16 residues. V lost 4 bases, J lost 5 bases, and 21 bases lay in between. The CDR3 nucleotides read TGCGCCAGCAGCCTCCGTTCAGCCGGGCAGGGAACTGAAGCTTTCTTT. Translating gives CASSLRSAGQGTEAFF.

V is TRBV19 and J is TRBJ1-5; the match to TRBD1 covers 7 bases. V trimming: 4 bases; J trimming: 7 bases; junction bases outside the gene matches: 4. Germline CDR1 LNHDA, CDR2 SQIVND (reference sequence). The CDR3 totals 13 residues. CDR3 sequence reads: CASSRNRGQPQHF. Written as DNA, the CDR3 is TGTGCCAGTAGTAGAAACAGGGGACAGCCCCAGCATTTT.

The gene calls are TRBV18 and TRBJ2-7; no firm D call. Germline values: CDR1 KGHSH, CDR2 LQKENI. This CDR3 has 16 residues. Trimming pared 3 bases from V and 3 bases from J, leaving 18 bases between. The CDR3 region has the DNA TGTGCCAGCTCACCTCCAGCAACCCCTGACAACTACGAGCAGTACTTC. This sequence encodes CASSPPATPDNYEQYF.

The chain couples TRBV5-6 to TRBJ2-7; D is unclear. The CDR3 consists of 11 residues. The germline CDR1 and CDR2 sequences are SGHDT and YYEEEE. Trimming stripped 4 bases from V and 3 bases from J, with 5 bases between. The CDR3 DNA reads as TGTGCCAGCAGCCTTTTCTACGAGCAGTACTTC. Protein product: CASSLFYEQYF.

This chain connects TRBV19 to TRBJ1-2, with 10 nucleotides matching TRBD1. The V segment lost 6 bases and the J segment 1 base; nucleotides outside the gene matches: 5. The CDR3 length is 15 residues. CDR1 and CDR2 from the germline V gene are LNHDA and SQIVND (reference sequence). The CDR3 bases are TGTGCCAGTAGCGGGACAGGGGTTCTTAACTATGGCTACACCTTC. Protein sequence: CASSGTGVLNYGYTF.